The 19 T cell receptor beta chains given below trace back to one sample, sequenced in a study of T cell changes during pregnancy in multiple sclerosis. Only in-frame clones appear in the TCRdb table, and some are missing; sequencing was by immunoSEQ multiplex PCR. The repertoire holds some 81,000 clones, with approximately 89% as singletons. The material was peripheral blood, obtained before pregnancy. These receptors were obtained from a female donor with multiple sclerosis, enrolled in a pregnancy study.

The chain combines TRBV5-1 with TRBJ2-4; the match to TRBD1 covers 8 bases. Germline V gene lookup returns CDR1 SGHRS and CDR2 YFSETQ. CDR3 length: 14 amino acids. The V segment lost 4 bases and the J segment 5 bases; nucleotides outside the gene matches: 5. The CDR3 bases are TGCGCCAGCAGCGCACAGGGGGAAGAAAACATTCAGTACTTC. Encoded protein: CASSAQGEENIQYF.

The genes are TRBV5-5 and TRBJ1-2; D is perhaps TRBD1 (6 bases). The ends were cut back, 0 bases at V and 2 bases at J, with 8 bases in the middle. Germline lookup yields CDR1 SGHKS and CDR2 YYEKEE (reference sequence). The CDR3 runs to 14 residues. The CDR3 DNA reads as TGTGCCAGCAGCTTGGTTGGACAGAACTATGGCTACACCTTC. Encoded protein: CASSLVGQNYGYTF.

This chain connects TRBV30 to TRBJ1-3, with D possibly being TRBD1 (6 bases). V dropped 0 bases and J dropped 1 base, with 7 bases sitting between them. This CDR3 comprises 14 residues. Germline-derived CDR1 and CDR2 are GTSNPN and SVGIG (reference sequence). CDR3 sequence (DNA): TGTGCCTGGAGTGTAGGGGGATCTGGAAACACCATATATTTT. Encoded protein: CAWSVGGSGNTIYF.

This clone was seen only once. The rearrangement joins TRBV6-1 to TRBJ1-2; D is ambiguous. Germline V gives CDR1 MNHNS, CDR2 SASEGT. Trimming took off 2 bases at V and 6 bases at J, with 4 bases between the two ends. The CDR3 is made up of 11 amino acids. The CDR3 loop reads CASSEQDGYTF. DNA for the CDR3: TGTGCCAGCAGTGAACAGGATGGCTACACCTTC.

The genes are TRBV10-1 and TRBJ2-2, with 7 nucleotides matching TRBD2. The length of the CDR3 is 13 residues. V lost 5 bases and J lost 4; bases outside the gene matches: 1. Per germline, CDR1 WNHNN and CDR2 SYGVQD (reference sequence). The chain's CDR3 is CASSSGGTGELFF. CDR3 in DNA: TGCGCCAGCAGTTCGGGGGGCACCGGGGAGCTGTTTTTT.

The chain combines TRBV7-2 with TRBJ1-2, with a weak D call TRBD1 (5 bases). The length of the CDR3 is 15 residues. The germline V gene encodes CDR1 SGHTA and CDR2 FQGNSA. Trimming left V 1 base short and J 4 bases short, with 13 bases between. The CDR3 bases are TGTGCCAGCAGCTTAGGCAGGGCCATAGGCTATGGCTACACCTTC. Protein product: CASSLGRAIGYGYTF. Based on the CDR3 plus reference TRBV7-2 and TRBJ1-2, the full variable domain is GAGVSQSPSNKVTEKGKDVELRCDPISGHTALYWYRQSLGQGLEFLIYFQGNSAPDKSGLPSDRFSAERTGGSVSTLTIQRTQQEDSAVYLCASSLGRAIGYGYTFGSGTRLTVV.

The V gene is TRBV29-1, the J gene TRBJ2-3, with D possibly matching TRBD2 (7 bases). Trimming stripped 8 bases from V and 1 base from J, with 13 bases between. Germline V gene lookup returns CDR1 SQVTM and CDR2 ANQGSEA. The CDR3 runs to 13 residues. The CDR3 loop reads CSTLGGGTDTQYF. DNA of the CDR3: TGCAGCACATTAGGGGGGGGCACAGATACGCAGTATTTT.

This chain uses TRBV10-3 with TRBJ1-5; D is perhaps TRBD1 (6 bases). Trimming stripped 2 bases from V and 7 bases from J, with 15 bases between. The CDR3 is 15 amino acids. Per the germline V gene, CDR1 is ENHRY and CDR2 is SYGVKD. The CDR3 spells CAISEGSGVRQPQHF. In nucleotides, the CDR3 is TGTGCCATCAGTGAGGGGTCAGGGGTACGACAGCCCCAGCATTTT.

This clone was seen only once. The V and J genes are TRBV10-3 and TRBJ2-3, with a tentative D call TRBD1 (6 bases). The CDR3 covers 16 residues. V was trimmed by 5 bases and J by 1 base, leaving 16 bases between them. Germline lookup yields CDR1 ENHRY and CDR2 SYGVKD. Written as DNA, the CDR3 is TGTGCCATCAGTAGCCCCGACAGGAAGGGCACAGATACGCAGTATTTT. This gives the protein CAISSPDRKGTDTQYF.

The chain carries TRBV5-4 and TRBJ2-1; TRBD2 matches 7 bases. V was pared by 4 bases and J by 5 bases, with 3 bases of the junction left unmatched. This CDR3 has 13 amino acids. Germline-derived CDR1 and CDR2 are SGHNT and YYREEE (reference sequence). The CDR3 here is CASSQGTNNEQFF. The CDR3 region has the DNA TGTGCCAGCAGCCAAGGGACTAACAATGAGCAGTTCTTC. Combining the CDR3 with reference TRBV5-4 and TRBJ2-1 gives the whole variable domain ETGVTQSPTHLIKTRGQQVTLRCSSQSGHNTVSWYQQALGQGPQFIFQYYREEENGRGNFPPRFSGLQFPNYSSELNVNALELDDSALYLCASSQGTNNEQFFGPGTRLTVL.

The V and J genes are TRBV18 and TRBJ2-3; perhaps TRBD2 as D (5 bases). The V end lost 8 bases, the J end lost 0 bases, and 9 bases lay between the germline ends. Germline V gives CDR1 KGHSH, CDR2 LQKENI. The CDR3 sequence is 13 residues long. As DNA, the CDR3 is TGTGCCAGCAAGGGAGTTAGCACAGATACGCAGTATTTT. Translating gives CASKGVSTDTQYF.

The rearrangement links TRBV7-6 to TRBJ1-3; 7 nucleotides agree with TRBD1. CDR1 is SGHVS, CDR2 FNYEAQ, per germline. This CDR3 contains 14 residues. Trimming cost V 5 bases and J 1 base; bases outside gene matches: 2. In nucleotides, the CDR3 is TGTGCCAGCAGCAAGACAGGGTCTGGAAACACCATATATTTT. It yields the protein CASSKTGSGNTIYF.

V gene TRBV7-2 combines with J gene TRBJ2-1, with 7 nucleotides matching TRBD1. The CDR3 extends over 15 amino acids. J was trimmed by 5 bases and V by 4 bases; bases with no gene match: 8. Germline V gene sequence: CDR1 SGHTA, CDR2 FQGNSA. CDR3 residues: CASSSRTGWNNEQFF. CDR3 coding DNA: TGTGCCAGCAGCTCCCGGACAGGATGGAACAATGAGCAGTTCTTC.

The J gene is TRBJ1-1, the V gene TRBV19, with TRBD1 matching over 12 bases. After removal of 7 bases from V and 5 bases from J, the junction contained 17 bases not matched to a gene. The germline V gene has CDR1 LNHDA and CDR2 SQIVND (reference sequence). The CDR3 has 18 amino acids. CDR3 sequence (DNA): TGTGCCAGTACCGAAATAGGGACAGGGGGCGCCTGGGGGACTGAAGCTTTCTTT. Amino acids: CASTEIGTGGAWGTEAFF.

This clone appeared a single time. V usage is TRBV4-3 and J usage is TRBJ2-2; D call uncertain. The CDR3 contains 15 residues. The V end lost 0 bases, the J end lost 3 bases, and 8 bases lay between the germline ends. CDR1 and CDR2 from the germline V gene are LGHNA and YSLEER. The CDR3 DNA follows: TGCGCCAGCAGCCAAGATCCCGTAGACACCGGGGAGCTGTTTTTT. As protein: CASSQDPVDTGELFF.

This clone was observed a single time. The CDR3 bases are TGTGCCAGCAGTTACTCGATTGTGGCAGGGGCCTCAGGCTACACCTTC. Translated: CASSYSIVAGASGYTF. The genes are TRBV6-5 and TRBJ1-2, with D possibly matching TRBD1 (6 bases). The CDR3 loop spans 16 amino acids. Trimming stripped 0 bases from V and 8 bases from J, with 19 bases between. Germline CDR1 MNHEY, CDR2 SVGAGI.

A few counts support this clone. This chain links TRBV9 with TRBJ1-2; 7 nucleotides match TRBD1. V shed 0 bases and J 4 bases; nucleotides not matched to a gene: 3. Germline assignment: CDR1 SGDLS and CDR2 YYNGEE. CDR3 size: 14 residues. Written as DNA, the CDR3 is TGTGCCAGCAGCGTAGGAGGACAGGTCTATGGCTACACCTTC. Translating it yields CASSVGGQVYGYTF.

The chain's CDR3 is CASSPRQGVNTEAFF. In DNA, the CDR3 is TGTGCCAGCAGCCCAAGACAGGGGGTGAACACTGAAGCTTTCTTT. The rearrangement uses TRBV5-8 and TRBJ1-1, with 9 bases aligning to TRBD1. The J segment lost 0 bases and the V segment lost 4 bases, leaving 4 bases of the junction unmatched. The CDR3 is 15 amino acids. CDR1 and CDR2 from the germline V gene are SGHTS and YDEGEE.

The rearrangement links TRBV2 to TRBJ1-4, with TRBD1 identical over 7 bases. The CDR3 loop spans 15 amino acids. The germline V gene encodes CDR1 SNHLY and CDR2 FYNNEI. J lost 6 bases, V lost 6 bases, and 10 bases had no gene match. Written as DNA, the CDR3 is TGTGCCAGCAGAGGCACAGGGGCGGGTGATGAAAAACTGTTTTTT. Protein product: CASRGTGAGDEKLFF.